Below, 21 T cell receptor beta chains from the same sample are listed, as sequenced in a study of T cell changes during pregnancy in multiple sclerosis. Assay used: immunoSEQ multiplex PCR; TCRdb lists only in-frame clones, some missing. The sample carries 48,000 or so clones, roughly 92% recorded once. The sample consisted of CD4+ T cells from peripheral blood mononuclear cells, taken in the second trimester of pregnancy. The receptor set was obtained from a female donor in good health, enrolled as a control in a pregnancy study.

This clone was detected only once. The CDR3 DNA is TGTGCCAGCAGCTCCGGACAGGGTTGGACTGAAGCTTTCTTT. Its translation is CASSSGQGWTEAFF. V and J are TRBV28 and TRBJ1-1; 8 bases fit TRBD1. Germline CDR1 is MDHEN and CDR2 is SYDVKM. CDR3 length: 14 amino acids. V lost 6 bases, J lost 5 bases, and 8 bases stayed unmatched.

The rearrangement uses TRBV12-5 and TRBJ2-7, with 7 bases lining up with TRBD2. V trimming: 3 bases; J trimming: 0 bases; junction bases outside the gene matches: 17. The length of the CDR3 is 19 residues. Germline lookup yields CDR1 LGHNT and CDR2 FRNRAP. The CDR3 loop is CASGLIPQLGGRSSYEQYF. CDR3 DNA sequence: TGTGCTAGTGGTTTAATCCCCCAGCTCGGGGGGAGGAGCTCCTACGAGCAGTACTTC.

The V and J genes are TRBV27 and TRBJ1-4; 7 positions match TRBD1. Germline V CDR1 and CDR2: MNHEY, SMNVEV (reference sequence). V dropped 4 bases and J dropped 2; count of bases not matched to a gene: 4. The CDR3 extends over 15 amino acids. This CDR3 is CASSSWTGTNEKLFF. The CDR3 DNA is TGTGCCAGCAGTTCCTGGACAGGCACTAATGAAAAACTGTTTTTT.

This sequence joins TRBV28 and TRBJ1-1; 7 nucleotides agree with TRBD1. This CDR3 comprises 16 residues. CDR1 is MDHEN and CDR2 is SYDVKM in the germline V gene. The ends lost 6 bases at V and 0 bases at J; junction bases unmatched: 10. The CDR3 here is CASSHVKGQMNTEAFF. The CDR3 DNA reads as TGTGCCAGCAGCCATGTAAAGGGACAGATGAACACTGAAGCTTTCTTT.

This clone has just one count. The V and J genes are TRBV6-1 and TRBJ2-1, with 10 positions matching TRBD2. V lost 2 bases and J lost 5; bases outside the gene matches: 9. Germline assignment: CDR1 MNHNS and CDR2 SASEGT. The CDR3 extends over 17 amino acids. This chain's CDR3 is CASSEPIAGGRNNEQFF. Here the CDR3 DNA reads TGTGCCAGCAGTGAACCGATAGCGGGAGGCCGAAACAATGAGCAGTTCTTC.

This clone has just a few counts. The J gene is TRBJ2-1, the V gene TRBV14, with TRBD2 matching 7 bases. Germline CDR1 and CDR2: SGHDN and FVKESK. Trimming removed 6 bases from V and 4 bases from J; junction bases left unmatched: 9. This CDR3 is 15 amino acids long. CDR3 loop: CASSPGLAVYNEQFF. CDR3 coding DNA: TGTGCCAGCAGTCCCGGGCTAGCGGTTTACAATGAGCAGTTCTTC.

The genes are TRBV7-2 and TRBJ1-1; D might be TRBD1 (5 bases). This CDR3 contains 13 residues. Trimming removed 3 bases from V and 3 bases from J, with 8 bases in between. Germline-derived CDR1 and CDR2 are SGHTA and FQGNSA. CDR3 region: CASSLSRDTEAFF. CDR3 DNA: TGTGCCAGCAGCTTGAGCAGGGACACTGAAGCTTTCTTT.

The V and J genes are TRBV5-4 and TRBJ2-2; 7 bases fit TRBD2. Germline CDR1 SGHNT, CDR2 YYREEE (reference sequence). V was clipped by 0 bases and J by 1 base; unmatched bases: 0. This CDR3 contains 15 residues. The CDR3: CASSLASGNTGELFF. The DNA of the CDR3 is TGTGCCAGCAGCTTGGCTAGCGGGAACACCGGGGAGCTGTTTTTT.

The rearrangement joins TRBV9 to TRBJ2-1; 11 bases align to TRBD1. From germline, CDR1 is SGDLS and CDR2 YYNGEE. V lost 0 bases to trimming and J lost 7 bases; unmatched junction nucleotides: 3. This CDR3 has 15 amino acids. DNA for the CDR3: TGTGCCAGCAGCGTAGTGGACAGGGGGCGAAATGAGCAGTTCTTC. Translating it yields CASSVVDRGRNEQFF. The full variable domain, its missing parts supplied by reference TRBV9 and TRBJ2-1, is DSGVTQTPKHLITATGQRVTLRCSPRSGDLSVYWYQQSLDQGLQFLIQYYNGEERAKGNILERFSAQQFPDLHSELNLSSLELGDSALYFCASSVVDRGRNEQFFGPGTRLTVL.

The CDR3 nucleotides are TGTGCCAGCAGTTACCCTGTGATCGGGCGGGACCACGAGCAGTACTTC. Protein: CASSYPVIGRDHEQYF. The chain couples TRBV6-6 to TRBJ2-7; a weak D match, TRBD2 (6 bases). CDR3 length: 16 amino acids. The V gene's germline CDR1 is MNHNY and CDR2 SVGAGI (reference sequence). The ends were cut back, 2 bases at V and 5 bases at J, with 19 bases in the middle.

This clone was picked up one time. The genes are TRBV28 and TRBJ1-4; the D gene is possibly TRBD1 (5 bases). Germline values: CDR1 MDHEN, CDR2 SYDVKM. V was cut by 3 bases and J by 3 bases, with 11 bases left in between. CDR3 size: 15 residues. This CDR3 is CASSLPRVPNEKLFF. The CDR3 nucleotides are TGTGCCAGCAGTTTGCCCAGGGTCCCTAATGAAAAACTGTTTTTT.

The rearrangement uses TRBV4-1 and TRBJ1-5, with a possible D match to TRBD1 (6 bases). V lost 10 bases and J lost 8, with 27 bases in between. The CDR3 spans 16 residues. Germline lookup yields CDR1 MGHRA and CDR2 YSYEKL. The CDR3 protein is CATTNPKPGTREPQHF. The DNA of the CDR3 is TGCGCCACCACAAACCCTAAACCTGGGACAAGGGAGCCCCAGCATTTT.

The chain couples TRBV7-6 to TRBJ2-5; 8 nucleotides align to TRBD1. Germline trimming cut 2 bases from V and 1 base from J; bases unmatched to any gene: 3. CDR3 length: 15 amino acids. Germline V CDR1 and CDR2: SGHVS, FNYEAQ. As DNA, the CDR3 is TGTGCCAGCAGCTTACCCAGGGGGCTCCAAGAGACCCAGTACTTC. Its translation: CASSLPRGLQETQYF.

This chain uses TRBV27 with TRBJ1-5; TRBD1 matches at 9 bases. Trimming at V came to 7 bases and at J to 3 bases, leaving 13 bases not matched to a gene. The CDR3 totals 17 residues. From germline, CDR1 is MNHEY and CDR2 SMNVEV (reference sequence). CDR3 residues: CASKNRGDRGDNQPQHF. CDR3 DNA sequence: TGTGCCAGCAAAAACCGCGGCGACAGGGGGGACAATCAGCCCCAGCATTTT.

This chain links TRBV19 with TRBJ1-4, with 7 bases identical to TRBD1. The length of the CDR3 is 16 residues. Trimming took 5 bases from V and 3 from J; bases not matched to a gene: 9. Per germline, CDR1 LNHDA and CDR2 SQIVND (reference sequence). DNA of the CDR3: TGTGCCAGTAGTTACCTAACGGGACAGCCTAATGAAAAACTGTTTTTT. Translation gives CASSYLTGQPNEKLFF.

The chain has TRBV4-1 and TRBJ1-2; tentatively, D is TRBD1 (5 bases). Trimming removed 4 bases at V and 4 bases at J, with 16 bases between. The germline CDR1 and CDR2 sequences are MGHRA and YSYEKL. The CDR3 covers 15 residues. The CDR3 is CASSPREGRSYGYTF. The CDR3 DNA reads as TGCGCCAGCAGCCCTCGGGAGGGGAGGAGCTATGGCTACACCTTC.

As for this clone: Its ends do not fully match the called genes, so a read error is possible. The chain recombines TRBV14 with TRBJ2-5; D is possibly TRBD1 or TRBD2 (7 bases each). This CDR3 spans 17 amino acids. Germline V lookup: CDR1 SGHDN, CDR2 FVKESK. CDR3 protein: CASRQGGGSLYQETQYF. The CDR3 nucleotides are TGTGCCAGCAGACAAGGGGGCGGGAGCCTGTACCAAGAGACCCAGTACTTC. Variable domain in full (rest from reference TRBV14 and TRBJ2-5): EAGVTQFPSHSVIEKGQTVTLRCDPISGHDNLYWYRRVMGKEIKFLLHFVKESKQDESGMPNNRFLAERTGGTYSTLKVQPAELEDSGVYFCASRQGGGSLYQETQYFGPGTRLLVL.

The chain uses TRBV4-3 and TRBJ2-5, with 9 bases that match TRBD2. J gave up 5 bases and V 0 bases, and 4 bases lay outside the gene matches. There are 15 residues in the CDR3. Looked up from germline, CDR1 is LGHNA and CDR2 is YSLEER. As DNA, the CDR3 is TGCGCCAGCAGCCAAGATACGACTAGCGGTGAGACCCAGTACTTC. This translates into CASSQDTTSGETQYF.

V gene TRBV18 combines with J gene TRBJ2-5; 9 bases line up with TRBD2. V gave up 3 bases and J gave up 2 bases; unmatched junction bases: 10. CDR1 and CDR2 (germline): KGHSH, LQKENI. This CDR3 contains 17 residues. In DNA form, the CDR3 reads TGTGCCAGCTCACCCGTTAGTAGCGGGGGCCAACAAGAGACCCAGTACTTC. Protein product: CASSPVSSGGQQETQYF. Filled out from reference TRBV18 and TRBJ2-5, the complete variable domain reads NAGVMQNPRHLVRRRGQEARLRCSPMKGHSHVYWYRQLPEEGLKFMVYLQKENIIDESGMPKERFSAEFPKEGPSILRIQQVVRGDSAAYFCASSPVSSGGQQETQYFGPGTRLLVL.

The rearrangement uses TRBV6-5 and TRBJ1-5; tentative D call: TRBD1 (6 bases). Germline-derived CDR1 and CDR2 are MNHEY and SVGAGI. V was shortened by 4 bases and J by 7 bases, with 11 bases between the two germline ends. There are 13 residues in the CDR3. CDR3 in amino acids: CASSSQGGQPQHF. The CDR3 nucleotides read TGTGCCAGCAGTTCACAGGGCGGACAGCCCCAGCATTTT.

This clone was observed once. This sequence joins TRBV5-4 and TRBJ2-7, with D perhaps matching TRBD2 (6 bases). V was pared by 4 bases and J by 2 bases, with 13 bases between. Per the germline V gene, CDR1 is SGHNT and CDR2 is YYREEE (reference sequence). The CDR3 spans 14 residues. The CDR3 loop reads CASSRGGSPYEQYF. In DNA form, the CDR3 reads TGTGCCAGCAGCCGCGGAGGGTCCCCCTACGAGCAGTACTTC. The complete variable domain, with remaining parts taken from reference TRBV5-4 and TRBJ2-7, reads ETGVTQSPTHLIKTRGQQVTLRCSSQSGHNTVSWYQQALGQGPQFIFQYYREEENGRGNFPPRFSGLQFPNYSSELNVNALELDDSALYLCASSRGGSPYEQYFGPGTRLTVT.